The present TCR beta chain was sequenced within a study of cytomegalovirus exposure and HLA in healthy donors. Study-wide results and caveats: Presence/absence analyses supposed approximately even sequencing depth among donors. Among TCR beta chains, those listed as cytomegalovirus-associated numbered some 160.

The PCR contained 60 Vbeta and 13 Jbeta primers. Sequencing was performed with immunoSEQ multiplex PCR; in TCRdb, only in-frame clones are kept and a portion is missing. The sample holds about 160,000 clones, approximately 78% seen once. The CDR3 is 15 residues long. V was pared by 1 base and J by 1 base, with 10 bases between. The germline V gene has CDR1 SEHNR and CDR2 FQNEAQ (reference sequence). Note on this clone: Its antigen is undetermined.

The chain combines TRBV7-9 with TRBJ1-2, with D possibly TRBD1 on 6 matching bases. Sequencing was performed on PBMCs. The origin of this receptor is a woman aged 40 to 49 in good health and CMV-seronegative. The CDR3 nucleotides read TGTGCCAGCAGCTTAGTGGGACAAGTTAACTATGGCTACACCTTC. It encodes CASSLVGQVNYGYTF.